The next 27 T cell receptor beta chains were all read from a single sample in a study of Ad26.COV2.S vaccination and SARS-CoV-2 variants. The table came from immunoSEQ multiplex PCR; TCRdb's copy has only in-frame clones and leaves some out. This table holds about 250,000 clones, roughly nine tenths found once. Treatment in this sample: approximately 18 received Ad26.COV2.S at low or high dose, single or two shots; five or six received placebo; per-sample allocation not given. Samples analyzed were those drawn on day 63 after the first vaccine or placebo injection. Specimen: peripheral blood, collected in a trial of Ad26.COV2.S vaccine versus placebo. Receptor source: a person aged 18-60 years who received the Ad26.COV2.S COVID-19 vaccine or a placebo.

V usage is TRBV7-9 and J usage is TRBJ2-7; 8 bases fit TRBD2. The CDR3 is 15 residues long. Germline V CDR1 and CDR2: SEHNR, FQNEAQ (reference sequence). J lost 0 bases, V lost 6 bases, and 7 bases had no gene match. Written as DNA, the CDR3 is TGTGCCAGCAGTTTTAGCGGGATGAGCTCCTACGAGCAGTACTTC. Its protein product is CASSFSGMSSYEQYF.

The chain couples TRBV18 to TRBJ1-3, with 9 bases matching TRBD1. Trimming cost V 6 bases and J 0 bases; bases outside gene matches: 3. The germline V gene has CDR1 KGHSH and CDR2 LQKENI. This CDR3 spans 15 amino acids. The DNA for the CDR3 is TGTGCCAGCTCCGAGGGACAGGGCTCTGGAAACACCATATATTTT. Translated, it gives CASSEGQGSGNTIYF. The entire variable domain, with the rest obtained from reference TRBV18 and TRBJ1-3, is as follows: NAGVMQNPRHLVRRRGQEARLRCSPMKGHSHVYWYRQLPEEGLKFMVYLQKENIIDESGMPKERFSAEFPKEGPSILRIQQVVRGDSAAYFCASSEGQGSGNTIYFGEGSWLTVV.

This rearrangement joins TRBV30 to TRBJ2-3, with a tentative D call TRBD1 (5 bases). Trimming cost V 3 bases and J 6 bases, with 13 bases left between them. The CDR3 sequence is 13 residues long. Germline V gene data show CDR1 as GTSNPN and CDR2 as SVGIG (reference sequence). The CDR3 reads CAWSAANRDTQYF. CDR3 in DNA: TGTGCCTGGAGCGCGGCGAACAGGGATACGCAGTATTTT.

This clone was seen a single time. CDR3: CASRKMGGGFGEQYV. CDR3 coding DNA: TGTGCCAGCAGGAAGATGGGCGGGGGGTTTGGGGAGCAGTACGTC. The chain has TRBV27 and TRBJ2-7, with 8 bases that match TRBD2. Germline CDR1 and CDR2: MNHEY and SMNVEV (reference sequence). Losses at the gene ends were 6 bases for V and 7 bases for J; bases not matched to a gene: 14. CDR3 length: 15 amino acids.

The CDR3 region is CASPFRRYEQFF. For the CDR3, the DNA is TGTGCCAGCCCCTTCAGGAGGTATGAGCAGTTCTTC. The chain joins TRBV6-5 to TRBJ2-1; possibly TRBD2 for D (5 bases). The CDR3 is made up of 12 amino acids. V gave up 8 bases and J gave up 8 bases, with 13 bases separating them. Looked up from germline, CDR1 is MNHEY and CDR2 is SVGAGI.

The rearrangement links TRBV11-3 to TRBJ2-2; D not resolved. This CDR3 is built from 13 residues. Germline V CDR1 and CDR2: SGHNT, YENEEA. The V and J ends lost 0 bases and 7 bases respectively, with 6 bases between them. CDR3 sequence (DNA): TGTGCCAGCAGCTTAGATCAGGTCGGGGAGCTGTTTTTT. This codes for CASSLDQVGELFF. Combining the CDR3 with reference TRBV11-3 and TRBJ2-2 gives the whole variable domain EAGVVQSPRYKIIEKKQPVAFWCNPISGHNTLYWYLQNLGQGPELLIRYENEEAVDDSQLPKDRFSAERLKGVDSTLKIQPAELGDSAVYLCASSLDQVGELFFGEGSRLTVL.

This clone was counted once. CDR3 sequence: CASSKVRGGRGSNEQFF. The CDR3 nucleotides read TGTGCCAGCAGCAAAGTGCGGGGCGGGAGAGGAAGCAATGAGCAGTTCTTC. The chain recombines TRBV21-1 with TRBJ2-1; the tabulated D call, TRBD2, remains unverified against the DNA. TRBV21-1 is marked as a pseudogene. The CDR3 length is 17 residues.

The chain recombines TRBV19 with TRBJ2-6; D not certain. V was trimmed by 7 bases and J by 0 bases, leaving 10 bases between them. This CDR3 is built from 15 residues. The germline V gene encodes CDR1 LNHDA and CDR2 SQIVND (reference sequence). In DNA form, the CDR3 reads TGTGCCAGTAATGTTTTCCACTCTGGGGCCAACGTCCTGACTTTC. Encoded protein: CASNVFHSGANVLTF.

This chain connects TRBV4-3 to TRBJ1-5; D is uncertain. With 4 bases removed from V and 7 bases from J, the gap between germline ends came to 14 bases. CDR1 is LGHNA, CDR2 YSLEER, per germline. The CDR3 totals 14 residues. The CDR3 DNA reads TGCGCCAGCAGCCCGGACCGGGGAGCCCAGCCCCAGCATTTT. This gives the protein CASSPDRGAQPQHF.

The CDR3, as DNA: TGTGCCAGCAGTCCTCCGGGACTAGCGGGGGAGACCCAGTACTTC. This sequence encodes CASSPPGLAGETQYF. The rearrangement joins TRBV2 to TRBJ2-5; 13 bases align to TRBD2. Trimming removed 5 bases from V and 5 bases from J; junction bases left unmatched: 5. The length of the CDR3 is 15 residues. Germline loops: CDR1 SNHLY, CDR2 FYNNEI.

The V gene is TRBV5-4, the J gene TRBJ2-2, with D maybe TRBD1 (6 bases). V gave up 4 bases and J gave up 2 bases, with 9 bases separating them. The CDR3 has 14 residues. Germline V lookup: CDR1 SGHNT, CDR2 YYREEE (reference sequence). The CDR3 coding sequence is TGTGCCAGCAGCCTACAGGGAAACACCGGGGAGCTGTTTTTT. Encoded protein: CASSLQGNTGELFF.

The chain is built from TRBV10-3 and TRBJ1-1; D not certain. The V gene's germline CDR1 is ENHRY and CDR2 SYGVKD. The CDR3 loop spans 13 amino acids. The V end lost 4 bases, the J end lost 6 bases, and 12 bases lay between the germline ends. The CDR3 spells CAISALGNAEAFF. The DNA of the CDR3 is TGTGCCATCAGTGCGCTGGGAAACGCTGAAGCTTTCTTT.

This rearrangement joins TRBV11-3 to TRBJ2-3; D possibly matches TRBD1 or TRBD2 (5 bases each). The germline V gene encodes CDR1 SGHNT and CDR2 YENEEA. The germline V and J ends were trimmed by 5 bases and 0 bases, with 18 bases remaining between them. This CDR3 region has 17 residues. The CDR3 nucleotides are TGTGCCAGCAGCCTAGGAGTCGGGGCGGCGAGCACAGATACGCAGTATTTT. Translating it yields CASSLGVGAASTDTQYF.

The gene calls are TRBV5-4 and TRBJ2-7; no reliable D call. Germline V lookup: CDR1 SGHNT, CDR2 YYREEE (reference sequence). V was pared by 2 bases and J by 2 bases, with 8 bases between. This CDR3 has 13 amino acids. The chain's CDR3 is CASSFGRTYEQYF. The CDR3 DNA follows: TGTGCCAGCAGCTTCGGACGGACCTACGAGCAGTACTTC.

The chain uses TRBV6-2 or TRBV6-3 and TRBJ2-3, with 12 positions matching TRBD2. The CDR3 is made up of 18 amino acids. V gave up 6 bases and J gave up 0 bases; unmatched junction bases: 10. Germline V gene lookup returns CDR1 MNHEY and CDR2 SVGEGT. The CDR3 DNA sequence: TGTGCCAGCAGCCCTTGGACTAGCGGGGTGGCCAGCACAGATACGCAGTATTTT. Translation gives CASSPWTSGVASTDTQYF.

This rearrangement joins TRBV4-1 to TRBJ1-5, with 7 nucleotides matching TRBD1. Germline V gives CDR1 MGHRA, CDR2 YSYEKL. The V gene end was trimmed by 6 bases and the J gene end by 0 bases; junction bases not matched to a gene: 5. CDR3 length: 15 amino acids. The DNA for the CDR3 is TGCGCCAGCAGGAGGACAGGTGATAGCAATCAGCCCCAGCATTTT. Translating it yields CASRRTGDSNQPQHF.

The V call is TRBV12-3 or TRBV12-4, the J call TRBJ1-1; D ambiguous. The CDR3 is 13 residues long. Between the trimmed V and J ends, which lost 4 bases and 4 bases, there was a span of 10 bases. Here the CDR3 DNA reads TGTGCCAGCAGTTCAGGACCGGCCACTGAAGCTTTCTTT. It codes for CASSSGPATEAFF.

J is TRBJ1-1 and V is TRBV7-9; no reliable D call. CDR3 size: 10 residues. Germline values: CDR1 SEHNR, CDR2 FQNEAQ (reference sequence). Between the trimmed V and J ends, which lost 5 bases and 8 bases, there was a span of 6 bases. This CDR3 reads CASSLEEAFF. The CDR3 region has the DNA TGTGCCAGCAGCCTGGAAGAAGCTTTCTTT.

CDR3 protein: CASSTGGTDTQYF. In DNA, the CDR3 is TGTGCCAGCAGCACAGGGGGCACAGATACGCAGTATTTT. This chain links TRBV9 with TRBJ2-3, with 7 bases lining up with TRBD1. The CDR3 covers 13 residues. The germline V gene has CDR1 SGDLS and CDR2 YYNGEE. V lost 4 bases to trimming and J lost 1 base; unmatched junction nucleotides: 0.

CDR3 amino acids: CASSPTVTFYEQYF. CDR3 nucleotides: TGTGCCAGCTCACCAACGGTCACGTTCTACGAGCAGTACTTC. This sequence joins TRBV18 and TRBJ2-7; D call uncertain. The length of the CDR3 is 14 residues. In germline, CDR1 is KGHSH, CDR2 LQKENI. V was trimmed by 2 bases and J by 3 bases, leaving 11 bases between them.

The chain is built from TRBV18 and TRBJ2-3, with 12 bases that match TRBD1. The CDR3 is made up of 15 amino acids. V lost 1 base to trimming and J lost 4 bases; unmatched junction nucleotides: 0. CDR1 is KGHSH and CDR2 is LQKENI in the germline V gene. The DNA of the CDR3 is TGTGCCAGCTCACCACGGGACAGGGGGCCAGATACGCAGTATTTT. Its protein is CASSPRDRGPDTQYF.

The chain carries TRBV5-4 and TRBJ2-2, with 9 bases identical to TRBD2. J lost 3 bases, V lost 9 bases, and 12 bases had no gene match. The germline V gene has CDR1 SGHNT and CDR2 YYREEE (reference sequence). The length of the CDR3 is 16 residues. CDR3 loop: CAIGRGGAIDTGELFF. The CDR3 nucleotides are TGTGCCATCGGTCGCGGGGGGGCGATCGACACCGGGGAGCTGTTTTTT.

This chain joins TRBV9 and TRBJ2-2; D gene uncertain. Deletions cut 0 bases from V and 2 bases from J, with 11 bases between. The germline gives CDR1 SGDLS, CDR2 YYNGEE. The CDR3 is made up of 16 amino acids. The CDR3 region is CASSVARDKNTGELFF. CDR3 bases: TGTGCCAGCAGCGTAGCTCGCGACAAAAACACCGGGGAGCTGTTTTTT.

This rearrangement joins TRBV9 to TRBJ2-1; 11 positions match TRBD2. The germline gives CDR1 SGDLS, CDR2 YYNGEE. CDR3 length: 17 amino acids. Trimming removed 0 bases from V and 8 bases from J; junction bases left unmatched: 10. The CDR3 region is CASSVGLAGYLIDEQFF. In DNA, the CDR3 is TGTGCCAGCAGCGTAGGACTAGCGGGATATTTAATCGATGAGCAGTTCTTC.

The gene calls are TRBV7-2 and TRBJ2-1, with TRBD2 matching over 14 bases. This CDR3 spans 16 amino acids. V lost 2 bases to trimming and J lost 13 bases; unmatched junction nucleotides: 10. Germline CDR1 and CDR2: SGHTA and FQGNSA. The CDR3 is CASSLKSTSGGVRQFF. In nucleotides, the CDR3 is TGTGCCAGCAGCTTAAAGTCGACTAGCGGGGGGGTACGTCAGTTCTTC.

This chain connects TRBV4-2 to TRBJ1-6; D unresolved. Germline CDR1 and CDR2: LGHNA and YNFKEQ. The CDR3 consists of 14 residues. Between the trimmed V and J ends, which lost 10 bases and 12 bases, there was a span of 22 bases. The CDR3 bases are TGTGCCACCCAGATGGCTGGATCGAGGAGACCCCTCCACTTT. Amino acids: CATQMAGSRRPLHF.

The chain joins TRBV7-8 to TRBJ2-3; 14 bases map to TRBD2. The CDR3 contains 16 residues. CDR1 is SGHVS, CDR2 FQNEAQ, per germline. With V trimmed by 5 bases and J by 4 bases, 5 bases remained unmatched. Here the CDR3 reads CASSLGTSGSSDTQYF. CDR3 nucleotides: TGTGCCAGCAGCCTTGGGACTAGCGGGAGCTCAGATACGCAGTATTTT. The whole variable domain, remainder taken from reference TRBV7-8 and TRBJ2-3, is GAGVSQSPRYKVAKRGQDVALRCDPISGHVSLFWYQQALGQGPEFLTYFQNEAQLDKSGLPSDRFFAERPEGSVSTLKIQRTQQEDSAVYLCASSLGTSGSSDTQYFGPGTRLTVL.